A selection of T cell receptor beta chains follows, all from one sample in a study of regulatory T cells in long-lasting Graves disease. MiXCR, applied by TCRdb to the multiplex PCR reads, yields one record per CDR3 protein. The data hold 320,000 or so distinct CDR3 sequences, with approximately 20% observed a single time. Sequenced here: peripheral blood mononuclear cells (PBMCs), sampled at new diagnosis, from a patient treated with antithyroid drugs. The origin of the receptors is a female donor with Graves disease. The CDR3 runs from the conserved cysteine through the conserved F or W. D genes are given only for firm matches. Clone size appears in some rows only: once, few, many, or a class for an expanded clone.

TRBJ1-5,-,-,TRBV27,CASSLKIAWQPQHF,TGTGCCAGCAGTTTAAAAATCGCTTGGCAGCCCCAGCATTTT
TRBJ2-3,-,many,TRBV6-1,CASSRTGDSTDTQYF,TGTGCCAGCAGTCGTACAGGCGATAGCACAGATACGCAGTATTTT
TRBJ2-7,TRBD2,-,TRBV20-1,CSARQTLAGAIRRSSYEQYF,TGCAGTGCTAGACAAACACTAGCGGGAGCAATCCGGAGGAGCTCCTACGAGCAGTACTTC
TRBJ2-4,TRBD2,-,TRBV12-3/TRBV12-4,CASSLRTSTLAKNIQYF,TGTGCCAGCAGTTTACGGACTAGCACCCTAGCCAAAAACATTCAGTACTTC
TRBJ1-6,-,many,TRBV2,CASSLDNGNSPLHF,TGTGCCAGCAGCCTAGACAACGGGAATTCACCCCTCCACTTT
TRBJ2-7,TRBD1,many,TRBV2,CASSDRGEGEQYF,TGTGCCAGCAGCGACAGGGGAGAGGGGGAGCAGTACTTC
TRBJ2-3,TRBD2,many,TRBV20-1,CSARSAFLAGGGTDTQYF,TGCAGTGCTAGATCCGCCTTTCTAGCGGGAGGTGGCACAGATACGCAGTATTTT
TRBJ2-3,-,few,TRBV2,CASSPQIPGGRTDTQYF,TGTGCCAGCAGTCCCCAGATACCCGGGGGGCGCACAGATACGCAGTATTTT
TRBJ1-6,TRBD1,many,TRBV18,CASSLGGGDSPLHF,TGTGCCAGCTCACTCGGAGGGGGCGACTCACCCCTCCACTTT
TRBJ1-2,TRBD1,many,TRBV20-1,CSAPRGADYGYTF,TGCAGTGCTCCCAGGGGGGCGGACTATGGCTACACCTTC
TRBJ1-1,-,many,TRBV6-1,CASSEDISEAFF,TGTGCCAGCAGTGAAGACATTTCCGAAGCTTTCTTT
TRBJ1-2,-,many,TRBV5-6,CASSLLRGGYTF,TGTGCCAGCAGCTTGCTGCGGGGTGGCTACACCTTC
TRBJ1-5,-,many,TRBV28,CASSLWGQPQHF,TGTGCCAGCAGTTTATGGGGTCAGCCCCAGCATTTT
TRBJ1-1,-,many,TRBV11-3,CASSLDLRGVAFF,TGTGCCAGCAGCTTAGATCTCCGGGGAGTTGCTTTCTTT
TRBJ2-1,TRBD2,-,TRBV7-2,CASSLTSGRANEQFF,TGTGCCAGCAGCTTGACTAGCGGGAGGGCCAATGAGCAGTTCTTC
TRBJ2-2,-,-,TRBV27,CASSTPGRGNTGELFF,TGTGCCAGCAGTACCCCGGGCAGGGGCAACACCGGGGAGCTGTTTTTT
TRBJ1-3,-,few,TRBV15,CATSFGGTGNTIYF,TGTGCCACCAGCTTCGGAGGAACTGGAAACACCATATATTTT
TRBJ2-1,TRBD2,many,TRBV9,CASSVGDSGSNEQFF,TGTGCCAGCAGCGTAGGTGATAGCGGGAGCAATGAGCAGTTCTTC
TRBJ2-2,-,many,TRBV9,CASSVDVGELFF,TGTGCCAGCAGCGTAGATGTCGGGGAGCTGTTTTTT
TRBJ1-6,TRBD1,many,TRBV6-1,CASARDRGLSPLHF,TGTGCCAGCGCCCGGGACAGGGGGCTCTCACCCCTCCACTTT
TRBJ1-1,-,many,TRBV14,CASSRWGTEAFF,TGTGCCAGCAGCCGGTGGGGGACTGAAGCTTTCTTT
TRBJ2-5,TRBD2,many,TRBV28,CASSFVSGRGGIIGETQYF,TGTGCCAGCAGTTTTGTCTCTGGGCGCGGGGGGATAATAGGGGAGACCCAGTACTTC
TRBJ2-3,-,many,TRBV28,CASNAFSVIGDTQYF,TGTGCCAGTAATGCGTTTTCGGTAATCGGAGATACGCAGTATTTT
TRBJ1-5,-,many,TRBV6-1,CASSTERSNQPQHF,TGTGCCAGCAGTACGGAGAGAAGCAATCAGCCCCAGCATTTT
TRBJ2-4,-,many,TRBV11-2,CASTSPEGGKNIQYF,TGTGCCAGCACCTCCCCCGAGGGTGGGAAAAACATTCAGTACTTC
TRBJ1-1,-,many,TRBV12-3/TRBV12-4,CASRITGTNTEAFF,TGTGCCAGCAGGATCACAGGGACCAACACTGAAGCTTTCTTT
TRBJ1-1,TRBD1,many,TRBV9,CASSARDRGSLNTEAFF,TGTGCCAGCAGCGCAAGGGACAGGGGGTCCCTGAACACTGAAGCTTTCTTT
TRBJ2-1,TRBD2,many,TRBV12-3/TRBV12-4,CASGGLAGLSQENEQFF,TGTGCCAGCGGGGGACTAGCGGGACTTAGCCAGGAAAATGAGCAGTTCTTC
TRBJ2-7,TRBD2,many,TRBV7-8,CASSLGTVLAGGRSYEQYF,TGTGCCAGCAGCTTAGGAACTGTGCTAGCGGGAGGTCGCTCCTACGAGCAGTACTTC
TRBJ2-5,-,many,TRBV9,CASSVGGLGTEETQYF,TGTGCCAGCAGCGTAGGGGGCCTCGGGACGGAAGAGACCCAGTACTTC
TRBJ1-3,-,many,TRBV11-3,CASSLNSGNTIYF,TGTGCCAGCAGCTTAAACTCTGGAAACACCATATATTTT
TRBJ2-1,TRBD2,few,TRBV4-2,CASSHDRPITSGGSYNEQFF,TGTGCCAGCAGCCACGACCGACCGATTACTAGCGGGGGATCCTACAATGAGCAGTTCTTC
TRBJ2-3,-,many,TRBV11-3,CASSLGRLAQYF,TGTGCCAGCAGCTTAGGCCGTCTCGCGCAGTATTTT
TRBJ1-2,-,many,TRBV12-3/TRBV12-4,CASIGFGYGYTF,TGTGCCAGCATAGGGTTTGGCTATGGCTACACCTTC